A single sample is the source of the 2 T cell receptor beta chains below, sequenced in a study of neurological immune-mediated disorders. TCRdb called the 5' RACE reads again in MiXCR, with one record for every CDR3 protein. The sample records approximately 20,000 distinct CDR3 sequences, 27% being singletons. Sequenced material: PBMCs. The receptor source for this set is a man in his fifties with HTLV-1-associated myelopathy (HAM/TSP).

V gene TRBV20-1 combines with J gene TRBJ2-3; D uncertain. Deletions cut 5 bases from V and 0 bases from J, with 12 bases between. Germline CDR1 DFQATT, CDR2 SNEGSKA (reference sequence). CDR3 length: 14 amino acids. The CDR3, as DNA: TGCAGTGCTCCCGGGTTATCAAGCACAGATACGCAGTATTTT. It specifies CSAPGLSSTDTQYF.

The chain joins TRBV7-6 to TRBJ2-2; no reliable D call. Looked up from germline, CDR1 is SGHVS and CDR2 is FNYEAQ. The CDR3 contains 14 residues. Trimming left V 5 bases short and J 8 bases short, with 15 bases between. The CDR3 region has the DNA TGTGCCAGCAGCCCCGATCGTCCCGGGGGGGAGCTGTTTTTT. Protein: CASSPDRPGGELFF.